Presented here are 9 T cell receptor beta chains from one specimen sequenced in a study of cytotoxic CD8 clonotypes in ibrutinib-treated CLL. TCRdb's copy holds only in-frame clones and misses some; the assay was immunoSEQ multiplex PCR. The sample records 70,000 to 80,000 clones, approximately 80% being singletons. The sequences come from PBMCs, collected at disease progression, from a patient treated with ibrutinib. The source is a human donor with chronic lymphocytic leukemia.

This CDR3 is CASSLADEGLYEQYF. The CDR3 region has the DNA TGTGCCAGCAGCTTAGCCGATGAAGGGCTCTACGAGCAGTACTTC. The chain is built from TRBV7-9 and TRBJ2-7; D gene unclear. Germline V gene data show CDR1 as SEHNR and CDR2 as FQNEAQ (reference sequence). This CDR3 spans 15 amino acids. Trimming removed 0 bases at V and 3 bases at J, with 12 bases between. The full variable domain, completed using reference TRBV7-9 and TRBJ2-7, is DTGVSQNPRHKITKRGQNVTFRCDPISEHNRLYWYRQTLGQGPEFLTYFQNEAQLEKSRLLSDRFSAERPKGSFSTLEIQRTEQGDSAMYLCASSLADEGLYEQYFGPGTRLTVT.

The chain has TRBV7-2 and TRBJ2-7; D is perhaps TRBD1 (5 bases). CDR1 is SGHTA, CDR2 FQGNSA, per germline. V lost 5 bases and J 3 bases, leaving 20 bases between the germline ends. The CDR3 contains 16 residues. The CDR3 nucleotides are TGTGCCAGCAGCCTTTCCGTGGGGCAAGCTGGCTACGAGCAGTACTTC. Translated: CASSLSVGQAGYEQYF.

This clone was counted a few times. CDR3 DNA: TGTGCCAGCAGTTCGACAGTGAACACTGAAGCTTTCTTT. This codes for CASSSTVNTEAFF. The chain carries TRBV28 and TRBJ1-1; D might be TRBD1 (5 bases). Germline assignment: CDR1 MDHEN and CDR2 SYDVKM. The V gene lost 4 bases and the J gene lost 0 bases, with 6 bases spanning the gap. CDR3 length: 13 amino acids.

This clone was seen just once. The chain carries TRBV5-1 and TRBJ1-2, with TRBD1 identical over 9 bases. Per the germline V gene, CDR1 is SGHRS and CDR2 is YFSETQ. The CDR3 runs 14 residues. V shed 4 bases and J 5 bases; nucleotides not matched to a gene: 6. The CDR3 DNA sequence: TGCGCCAGCAGCAAGGGACAGGGTGAATATGGCTACACCTTC. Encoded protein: CASSKGQGEYGYTF.

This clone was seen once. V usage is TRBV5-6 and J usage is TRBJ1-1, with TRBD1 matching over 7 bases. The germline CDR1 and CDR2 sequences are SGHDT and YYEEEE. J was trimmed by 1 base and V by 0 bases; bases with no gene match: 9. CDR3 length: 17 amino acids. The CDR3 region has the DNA TGTGCCAGCAGCTTGGTAGCAGGGGGTATAAGGAACACTGAAGCTTTCTTT. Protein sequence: CASSLVAGGIRNTEAFF.

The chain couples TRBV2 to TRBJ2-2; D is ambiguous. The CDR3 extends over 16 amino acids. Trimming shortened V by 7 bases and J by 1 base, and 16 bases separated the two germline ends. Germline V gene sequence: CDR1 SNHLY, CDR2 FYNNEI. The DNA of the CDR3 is TGTGCCAGCAAGCAAATGCTACGCAGGAACACCGGGGAGCTGTTTTTT. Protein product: CASKQMLRRNTGELFF.

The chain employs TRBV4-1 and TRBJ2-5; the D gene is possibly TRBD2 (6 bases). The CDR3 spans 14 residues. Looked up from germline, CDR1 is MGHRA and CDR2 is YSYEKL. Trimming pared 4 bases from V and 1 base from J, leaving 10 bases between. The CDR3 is CASSRLALQETQYF. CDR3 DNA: TGCGCCAGCAGCCGCCTAGCGCTCCAAGAGACCCAGTACTTC.

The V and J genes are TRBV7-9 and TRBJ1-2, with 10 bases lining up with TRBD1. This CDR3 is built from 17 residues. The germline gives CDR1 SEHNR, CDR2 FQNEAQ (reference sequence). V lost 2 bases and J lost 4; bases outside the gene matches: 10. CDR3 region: CASSLPIPGQGFYGYTF. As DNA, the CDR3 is TGTGCCAGCAGCTTACCAATTCCGGGACAGGGGTTCTATGGCTACACCTTC.

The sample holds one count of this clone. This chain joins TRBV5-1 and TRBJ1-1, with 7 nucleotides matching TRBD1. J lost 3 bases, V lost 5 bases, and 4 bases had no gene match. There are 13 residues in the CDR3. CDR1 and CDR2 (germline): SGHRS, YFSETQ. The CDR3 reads CASRRGTDTEAFF. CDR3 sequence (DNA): TGCGCCAGCAGAAGAGGGACAGACACTGAAGCTTTCTTT. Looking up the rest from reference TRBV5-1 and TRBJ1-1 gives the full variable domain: KAGVTQTPRYLIKTRGQQVTLSCSPISGHRSVSWYQQTPGQGLQFLFEYFSETQRNKGNFPGRFSGRQFSNSRSEMNVSTLELGDSALYLCASRRGTDTEAFFGQGTRLTVV.